A single sample gave rise to the 32 T cell receptor beta chains below, sequenced in a study of blood T cell repertoires in COVID-19. Generated by immunoSEQ multiplex PCR, the TCRdb table keeps only in-frame clones and is missing some. The data show some 150,000 clones, roughly 80% seen once. The specimen was peripheral blood. These receptors were collected from a woman between 70 and 85 years old with COVID-19, enrolled during active disease.

CDR3 nucleotides: TGTGCCAGCAGTTACTCGGGGGGTGTCGGGAACACTGAAGCTTTCTTT. Translating gives CASSYSGGVGNTEAFF. The chain employs TRBV6-5 and TRBJ1-1, with D possibly matching TRBD1 (5 bases). Germline CDR1 MNHEY, CDR2 SVGAGI. The CDR3 has 16 amino acids. Trimming shortened V by 0 bases and J by 1 base, and 12 bases separated the two germline ends.

The V call is TRBV6-1, the J call TRBJ2-5; weak D call: TRBD2 (6 bases). V was trimmed by 1 base and J by 7 bases, leaving 10 bases between them. Germline CDR1 and CDR2: MNHNS and SASEGT. The CDR3 is 13 amino acids. CDR3 amino acids: CASSEGRGSTQYF. DNA of the CDR3: TGTGCCAGCAGTGAAGGTCGGGGGTCGACCCAGTACTTC.

The CDR3 DNA sequence: TGTGCCAGCAGCTTAGCAGGAAGACAGGGGGTCAGCACCATATATTTT. As protein: CASSLAGRQGVSTIYF. The gene calls are TRBV7-8 and TRBJ1-3; 9 bases line up with TRBD1. The germline CDR1 and CDR2 sequences are SGHVS and FQNEAQ. There are 16 residues in the CDR3. Unmatched junction bases numbered 9, after V lost 0 bases and J lost 9 bases.

This clone has more than one count but fewer than ten. The gene calls are TRBV3-1 (or the pseudogene TRBV3-2) and TRBJ1-3; no clear D gene. With 0 bases removed from V and 3 bases from J, the gap between germline ends came to 12 bases. The CDR3 spans 16 residues. From germline, CDR1 is LGHDT and CDR2 YNNKEL (reference sequence). CDR3 nucleotides: TGTGCCAGCAGCCAAGAACGGTCTCCCGATGGAAACACCATATATTTT. It translates to CASSQERSPDGNTIYF.

The V gene is TRBV10-2, the J gene TRBJ1-1, with D possibly TRBD1 on 6 matching bases. The CDR3 is 11 residues long. V was trimmed by 11 bases and J by 10 bases, leaving 17 bases between them. Germline lookup yields CDR1 WSHSY and CDR2 SAAADI. CDR3 coding DNA: TGCGCCGCGGGGGCCACGGGGGCAGCTTTCTTT. Encoded protein: CAAGATGAAFF.

V usage is TRBV6-6 and J usage is TRBJ2-7; 10 bases map to TRBD1. J lost 2 bases, V lost 6 bases, and 10 bases had no gene match. This CDR3 is 16 amino acids long. Germline CDR1 and CDR2: MNHNY and SVGAGI (reference sequence). The CDR3 DNA sequence: TGTGCCAGCAGCCATGGGACAGGGGAAAATCCCTACGAGCAGTACTTC. Translation gives CASSHGTGENPYEQYF.

The chain carries TRBV7-2 and TRBJ1-1, with D unresolved. The CDR3 covers 15 residues. Trimming removed 3 bases at V and 0 bases at J, with 11 bases between. Germline loops: CDR1 SGHTA, CDR2 FQGNSA. For the CDR3, the DNA is TGTGCCAGCAGCTTCCAAGGCGACATGAACACTGAAGCTTTCTTT. Protein: CASSFQGDMNTEAFF.

This clone showed up just once. The chain recombines TRBV7-9 with TRBJ1-4; TRBD1 matches at 12 bases. Losses at the gene ends were 6 bases for V and 4 bases for J; bases not matched to a gene: 9. The CDR3 has 17 amino acids. CDR1 and CDR2 from the germline V gene are SEHNR and FQNEAQ (reference sequence). The CDR3 protein is CASSPSGTGGINEKLFF. The CDR3 DNA sequence: TGTGCCAGCAGTCCCTCAGGGACAGGGGGCATTAATGAAAAACTGTTTTTT.

The chain combines TRBV9 with TRBJ1-6; D perhaps matches TRBD1 (5 bases). The V gene's germline CDR1 is SGDLS and CDR2 YYNGEE. This CDR3 has 14 residues. V lost 0 bases and J lost 9, with 10 bases in between. The CDR3 region is CASSVDSGVSPLHF. The CDR3 DNA reads TGTGCCAGCAGCGTAGACTCGGGGGTTTCACCCCTCCACTTT.

The chain uses TRBV28 and TRBJ1-3; TRBD1 is a possible D gene (5 bases). CDR1 MDHEN and CDR2 SYDVKM come from the germline V gene. The CDR3 sequence is 16 residues long. Trimming removed 1 base from V and 4 bases from J, with 14 bases in between. This CDR3 reads CASSLLQGSGGNTIYF. The CDR3 DNA reads as TGTGCCAGCAGTTTATTGCAGGGATCCGGGGGAAACACCATATATTTT.

The chain recombines TRBV18 with TRBJ2-2; D remains unclear. Germline V CDR1 and CDR2: KGHSH, LQKENI. This CDR3 contains 15 residues. V was clipped by 4 bases and J by 6 bases, with 15 bases between them. CDR3 DNA sequence: TGTGCCAGCTCACTTTGGCAGACGGGTTCCGGGGAGCTGTTTTTT. Its protein product is CASSLWQTGSGELFF.

The V and J genes are TRBV2 and TRBJ1-5; 8 nucleotides align to TRBD1. The V and J ends lost 2 bases and 3 bases, in that order; junction bases with no gene match: 6. There are 16 residues in the CDR3. Per the germline V gene, CDR1 is SNHLY and CDR2 is FYNNEI. CDR3 nucleotides: TGTGCCAGCAGTGAAACGGGACAGGAGGACAATCAGCCCCAGCATTTT. This translates into CASSETGQEDNQPQHF.

The rearrangement joins TRBV7-8 to TRBJ1-3, with 7 bases matching TRBD1. The CDR3 extends over 15 amino acids. Germline V CDR1 and CDR2: SGHVS, FQNEAQ. With 5 bases clipped from V and 1 base from J, the junction kept 5 bases outside the gene matches. The CDR3 bases are TGTGCCAGCAGCCAAGACAGGGCATCTGGAAACACCATATATTTT. This sequence encodes CASSQDRASGNTIYF.

The J gene is TRBJ1-4, the V gene TRBV4-2; a possible D gene is TRBD1 (5 bases). CDR3 length equals 13 residues. With 4 bases removed from V and 7 bases from J, the gap between germline ends came to 10 bases. Germline CDR1 and CDR2: LGHNA and YNFKEQ. This chain's CDR3 is CASSRGDGEKLFF. The CDR3 nucleotides are TGTGCCAGCAGCCGGGGGGACGGTGAAAAACTGTTTTTT.

The rearrangement joins TRBV5-6 to TRBJ1-2; D remains unclear. V was pared by 2 bases and J by 7 bases, with 12 bases between. CDR3 length: 13 residues. Per the germline V gene, CDR1 is SGHDT and CDR2 is YYEEEE. This CDR3 reads CASSLPTGGGYTF. The CDR3 nucleotides are TGTGCCAGCAGCTTACCTACGGGTGGTGGCTACACCTTC.

V is TRBV12-5 and J is TRBJ1-2, with 8 bases that match TRBD1. V shed 5 bases, J shed 4 bases, and the junction held 6 bases outside the gene matches. This CDR3 spans 14 amino acids. CDR1 is LGHNT and CDR2 is FRNRAP in the germline V gene. The CDR3 loop reads CASGAGGAGYGYTF. The CDR3 nucleotides are TGTGCTAGTGGTGCAGGGGGCGCCGGCTATGGCTACACCTTC.

This rearrangement joins TRBV2 to TRBJ1-3, with D perhaps TRBD1 (6 bases). Between the trimmed V and J ends, which lost 5 bases and 11 bases, there was a span of 22 bases. CDR3 length: 15 residues. CDR1 and CDR2 from the germline V gene are SNHLY and FYNNEI. The DNA for the CDR3 is TGTGCCAGCAGTCGAGACAGGCCCCTCGGGAAACCCATATATTTT. This encodes CASSRDRPLGKPIYF.

This rearrangement joins TRBV10-3 to TRBJ1-1; tentatively, D is TRBD1 (6 bases). The V end was cut by 4 bases, the J end by 8 bases, with 14 bases between. The CDR3 spans 13 residues. The germline CDR1 and CDR2 sequences are ENHRY and SYGVKD. The CDR3 DNA sequence: TGTGCCATCAGTGTCGGGACAAGCGAAGAAGCTTTCTTT. Translated: CAISVGTSEEAFF.

The chain carries TRBV10-3 and TRBJ1-2; D is unclear. There are 15 residues in the CDR3. Deletions cut 0 bases from V and 1 base from J, with 9 bases between. Germline loops: CDR1 ENHRY, CDR2 SYGVKD. The CDR3 DNA reads TGTGCCATCAGTGAGTCGCCGGGTTATAACTATGGCTACACCTTC. It specifies CAISESPGYNYGYTF.

V is TRBV5-4 and J is TRBJ1-2; 9 bases agree with TRBD1. CDR1 SGHNT and CDR2 YYREEE come from the germline V gene (reference sequence). There are 15 residues in the CDR3. The V segment lost 4 bases and the J segment 7 bases; nucleotides outside the gene matches: 11. The CDR3 DNA sequence: TGTGCCAGCAGCCAACGGGACAGGGAAGGCTCTGGCTACACCTTC. Translating gives CASSQRDREGSGYTF.

The chain employs TRBV5-4 and TRBJ1-4; D possibly corresponds to TRBD1 (6 bases). This CDR3 has 15 amino acids. CDR1 SGHNT and CDR2 YYREEE come from the germline V gene (reference sequence). Trimming stripped 4 bases from V and 12 bases from J, with 22 bases between. Written as DNA, the CDR3 is TGTGCCAGCAGCCTGCCCGGGACATCACAAGGGGAACTGTTTTTT. Translating gives CASSLPGTSQGELFF.

V is TRBV6-6 and J is TRBJ1-3, with D maybe TRBD1 (5 bases). The CDR3 loop spans 15 amino acids. The V and J ends lost 5 bases and 2 bases respectively, with 13 bases between them. CDR1 MNHNY and CDR2 SVGAGI come from the germline V gene (reference sequence). CDR3 protein: CASSTGQGTGNTIYF. The CDR3 nucleotides read TGTGCCAGCAGTACTGGGCAGGGTACTGGAAACACCATATATTTT.

The chain links TRBV5-1 to TRBJ2-2; TRBD1 agrees at 9 bases. V was pared by 4 bases and J by 4 bases, with 5 bases of the junction left unmatched. Germline-derived CDR1 and CDR2 are SGHRS and YFSETQ. CDR3 size: 15 residues. CDR3 sequence: CASSRGQGGTGELFF. Written as DNA, the CDR3 is TGCGCCAGCAGCAGGGGACAGGGCGGCACCGGGGAGCTGTTTTTT.

V gene TRBV28 combines with J gene TRBJ2-5; D gene uncertain. There are 14 residues in the CDR3. V lost 4 bases and J lost 4, with 13 bases in between. Germline V gene data show CDR1 as MDHEN and CDR2 as SYDVKM. The CDR3 is CASSSPSISETQYF. The CDR3 nucleotides are TGTGCCAGCAGTTCCCCCAGTATTTCAGAGACCCAGTACTTC.

The chain recombines TRBV27 with TRBJ2-7; 8 bases map to TRBD1. The germline V gene has CDR1 MNHEY and CDR2 SMNVEV (reference sequence). CDR3 length equals 15 residues. The trim removed 6 bases at V and 4 bases at J, leaving 11 bases unmatched. The CDR3 spells CASSPLAQGGYEQYF. DNA of the CDR3: TGTGCCAGCAGCCCTCTGGCACAGGGGGGATACGAGCAGTACTTC.

The CDR3 sequence: CASSLFAQTGNTEAFF. DNA for the CDR3: TGTGCCAGCAGCTTATTTGCCCAGACAGGGAACACTGAAGCTTTCTTT. The J gene is TRBJ1-1, the V gene TRBV7-2, with D perhaps TRBD1 (6 bases). The germline V and J ends were trimmed by 2 bases and 1 base, with 14 bases remaining between them. CDR1 SGHTA and CDR2 FQGNSA come from the germline V gene. The CDR3 length is 16 residues. Using reference TRBV7-2 and TRBJ1-1 for the parts outside the CDR3, the full variable domain is GAGVSQSPSNKVTEKGKDVELRCDPISGHTALYWYRQSLGQGLEFLIYFQGNSAPDKSGLPSDRFSAERTGGSVSTLTIQRTQQEDSAVYLCASSLFAQTGNTEAFFGQGTRLTVV.

V is TRBV6-5 and J is TRBJ2-5; 12 bases line up with TRBD2. The CDR3 totals 15 residues. Germline V CDR1 and CDR2: MNHEY, SVGAGI. J was trimmed by 7 bases and V by 8 bases; bases with no gene match: 11. CDR3 DNA: TGTGCCAGCTCGACTAGCGGGGGAGCTCCCGGGACCCAGTACTTC. It translates to CASSTSGGAPGTQYF.

This clone was counted only a few times. The chain is built from TRBV5-1 and TRBJ1-2; no reliable D call. The CDR3 extends over 14 amino acids. With 0 bases removed from V and 13 bases from J, the gap between germline ends came to 19 bases. Germline CDR1 SGHRS, CDR2 YFSETQ. The CDR3 DNA reads TGCGCCAGCAGCTTGGGAGCCCCCCTTGACACGAGCACCTTC. Residues: CASSLGAPLDTSTF.

This clone was observed a single time. V gene TRBV28 combines with J gene TRBJ2-7, with 7 bases identical to TRBD1. Trimming cost V 7 bases and J 2 bases; bases outside gene matches: 8. CDR1 is MDHEN, CDR2 SYDVKM, per germline. The CDR3 covers 14 residues. CDR3 nucleotides: TGTGCCAGCACCCTACCGGGACAGCCCTACGAGCAGTACTTC. Amino acids: CASTLPGQPYEQYF.

This sequence joins TRBV30 and TRBJ2-7; D possibly uses TRBD1 or TRBD2 (6 bases each). CDR1 is GTSNPN, CDR2 SVGIG, per germline (reference sequence). CDR3 length equals 12 residues. CDR3 region: CAWEDSRYEQYF. CDR3 bases: TGTGCTTGGGAGGACAGTCGCTACGAGCAGTACTTC.

The chain employs TRBV7-2 and TRBJ2-5; D might be TRBD2 (6 bases). Trimming removed 5 bases from V and 6 bases from J, with 13 bases in between. This CDR3 spans 13 amino acids. Germline loops: CDR1 SGHTA, CDR2 FQGNSA. CDR3 in amino acids: CASSATSLQTQYF. CDR3 nucleotides: TGTGCCAGCAGCGCGACTAGTTTGCAGACCCAGTACTTC.

CDR3 in DNA: TGTGCCTGGACCACCAGGGGGCCTCCCCTGGACGGCAATCAGCCCCAGCATTTT. Protein: CAWTTRGPPLDGNQPQHF. The V call is TRBV30, the J call TRBJ1-5; 8 bases are shared with TRBD1. CDR1 and CDR2 (germline): GTSNPN, SVGIG (reference sequence). The J segment lost 2 bases and the V segment lost 4 bases, leaving 16 bases of the junction unmatched. The CDR3 is 18 amino acids.